This T cell receptor beta chain was obtained from a study of T-cell memory formation after mild COVID-19. Broader study findings: Clones contracting day 15 to 85 were balanced CD4/CD8; later expanders leaned CD4+. Among contracting clones, CD4+ were mainly CM/EM and CD8+ enriched in EMRA.

Researchers used 5'RACE with constant-segment primers to make TCR alpha and TCR beta cDNA libraries that carry sample barcodes and UMIs. TCRdb used MiXCR to reprocess the 5' RACE reads, holding one entry per CDR3 protein. Of 40,000 to 60,000 distinct CDR3 sequences in the sample, 12% were seen once. Between the trimmed V and J ends, which lost 7 bases and 2 bases, there was a span of 9 bases. Germline lookup yields CDR1 LNHDA and CDR2 SQIVND (reference sequence). The CDR3 consists of 13 residues. Turning to this clonotype: The antigen is unknown.

This clonotype originated in a man younger than 35 who had mild COVID-19 (a few samples of this study predate the infection). Cell type and time point are not known. The sample was PBMCs or a T cell subset sorted from them (not recorded which). The chain has TRBV19 and TRBJ2-1; a weak D match, TRBD1 (6 bases). The CDR3 nucleotides read TGTGCCAGTACAGGGGTCCCCTACAATGAGCAGTTCTTC. Translated: CASTGVPYNEQFF.